Listed below are T cell receptor beta chains from one sample, sequenced in a study of blood T cell repertoires in COVID-19. Method: immunoSEQ multiplex PCR; TCRdb's copy keeps in-frame clones and lacks some. The table shows 200,000 to 250,000 clones, with 70% to 85% occurring only once. The sample consisted of PBMCs or T cells enriched from blood (not recorded which). Receptors were obtained from a middle-aged man who had recovered from COVID-19. Both conserved end residues are part of each CDR3. D genes are given only for firm matches. Size tells how often a clone was seen (once, few, many) or the class of an expanded clone, and some rows leave it out.

clone_size d_call j_call v_call cdr3_aa cdr3_nt
- - TRBJ2-1 TRBV11-3 CASSSTRGAYNEQFF TGTGCCAGCAGCTCCACCCGCGGCGCGTACAATGAGCAGTTCTTC
- TRBD1 TRBJ2-7 TRBV20-1 CSASLSRTGGVYEQYF TGCAGTGCTAGTTTATCTAGGACAGGGGGCGTCTACGAGCAGTACTTC
- TRBD1 TRBJ2-5 TRBV7-8 CASNRDRLPRDQYF TGTGCCAGTAACCGGGACAGACTTCCAAGGGACCAGTACTTC
once - TRBJ1-2 TRBV6-2/TRBV6-3 CASSWAGPYYGYTF TGTGCCAGCAGTTGGGCAGGGCCCTACTATGGCTACACCTTC
- TRBD1 TRBJ1-1 TRBV5-1 CASSSDRVGNTEAFF TGCGCCAGCAGCTCGGACAGGGTAGGAAACACTGAAGCTTTCTTT
- TRBD1 TRBJ2-2 TRBV3-1/TRBV3-2 CASSRPGQGSTGELFF TGTGCCAGCAGCCGGCCGGGACAGGGGTCCACCGGGGAGCTGTTTTTT
- - TRBJ2-4 TRBV21-1 CASSPQGPEYF TGTGCCAGCAGCCCGCAGGGCCCTGAGTACTTC
few TRBD1 TRBJ2-5 TRBV18 CASSRGQGAKETQYF TGTGCCAGCTCCCGAGGACAGGGGGCGAAAGAGACCCAGTACTTC
- TRBD2 TRBJ2-3 TRBV6-1 CASSDTTSGDTQYF TGTGCCAGCAGTGATACTACTAGCGGGGATACGCAGTATTTT
- TRBD1 TRBJ1-1 TRBV5-1 CASSHQGTGNMNTEAFF TGCGCCAGCAGCCACCAGGGGACAGGGAACATGAACACTGAAGCTTTCTTT
- - TRBJ2-3 TRBV10-2 CASSVTPDTQYF TGCGCCAGCAGCGTTACACCAGATACGCAGTATTTT
- - TRBJ2-1 TRBV9 CASSEGAYNEQFF TGTGCCAGCAGCGAGGGAGCGTACAATGAGCAGTTCTTC
- - TRBJ2-5 TRBV27 CASSWKGPGGTQYF TGTGCCAGCAGTTGGAAGGGGCCGGGCGGGACCCAGTACTTC
- - TRBJ2-5 TRBV27 CASSRLTSEPGETQYF TGTGCCAGCAGTCGGTTGACCTCCGAGCCGGGTGAGACCCAGTACTTC
- - TRBJ2-1 TRBV7-8 CASSLSGPVVNEQFF TGTGCCAGCAGCTTAAGCGGACCCGTAGTGAATGAGCAGTTCTTC
- - TRBJ1-6 TRBV7-3 CASSLSRTYNSPLHF TGTGCCAGCAGCTTATCCAGGACCTATAATTCACCCCTCCACTTT
- TRBD2 TRBJ2-7 TRBV9 CASSVAPGLALYEQYF TGTGCCAGCAGCGTAGCGCCCGGACTAGCCCTCTACGAGCAGTACTTC
- TRBD1 TRBJ2-7 TRBV7-3 CASSFLTGSRQYF TGTGCCAGCAGCTTCCTGACAGGGTCGAGGCAGTACTTC
- - TRBJ2-4 TRBV7-2 CASSSVEGVIQYF TGTGCCAGCAGCTCGGTGGAAGGGGTCATTCAGTACTTC
once TRBD1 TRBJ2-3 TRBV4-1 CASSQLGKGQTLGDTQYF TGCGCCAGCAGCCAACTTGGGAAGGGACAGACTCTGGGGGATACGCAGTATTTT
- - TRBJ1-5 TRBV2 CASIDSRGQPQHF TGTGCCAGCATAGATTCCAGGGGCCAGCCCCAGCATTTT
few TRBD2 TRBJ2-7 TRBV18 CASSSLRGERALEQYF TGTGCCAGCTCATCTCTTCGGGGGGAAAGGGCATTGGAGCAGTACTTC
- - TRBJ1-6 TRBV5-1 CASSLGAGGDSPLHF TGCGCCAGCAGCTTGGGGGCCGGAGGGGATTCACCCCTCCACTTT
- TRBD1 TRBJ2-7 TRBV6-1 CASSEVEGQVPYEQYF TGTGCCAGCAGTGAAGTTGAGGGACAGGTGCCCTACGAGCAGTACTTC
- TRBD2 TRBJ2-4 TRBV7-9 CASSPSGGKNIQYF TGTGCCAGCAGCCCTAGCGGAGGCAAAAACATTCAGTACTTC
- TRBD1 TRBJ2-7 TRBV27 CASSLYPGQEYF TGTGCCAGCAGTCTATATCCGGGACAGGAGTACTTC
- - TRBJ1-2 TRBV5-5 CASSLNEGLANYGYTF TGTGCCAGCAGCTTGAACGAGGGTCTAGCTAACTATGGCTACACCTTC
- - TRBJ1-5 TRBV19 CASSRDINQPQHF TGTGCCAGTTCCCGGGACATTAATCAGCCCCAGCATTTT
- TRBD1 TRBJ1-3 TRBV5-4 CASRLDRGVGNTIYF TGTGCCAGCAGATTGGACAGGGGGGTCGGAAACACCATATATTTT
- TRBD2 TRBJ2-5 TRBV27 CASSLRLAGVFRETQYF TGTGCCAGCAGTTTAAGACTAGCGGGAGTTTTCAGAGAGACCCAGTACTTC
- TRBD2 TRBJ2-1 TRBV7-3 CASSGQGPGLAGGNEQFF TGTGCCAGCAGCGGGCAAGGACCCGGACTAGCGGGAGGCAATGAGCAGTTCTTC
- - TRBJ1-4 TRBV19 CASSIAGGQYRKLFF TGTGCCAGTAGTATAGCGGGAGGACAGTATCGAAAACTGTTTTTT
- - TRBJ1-1 TRBV15 CATSPAGVNTEAFF TGTGCCACCAGCCCGGCGGGGGTCAACACTGAAGCTTTCTTT
- - TRBJ2-7 TRBV7-9 CASSLSSLEQYF TGTGCCAGCAGCTTATCGTCCCTCGAGCAGTACTTC
- - TRBJ2-5 TRBV3-1/TRBV3-2 CASSQDLARSETQYF TGTGCCAGCAGCCAAGATCTCGCCAGGTCAGAGACCCAGTACTTC
- - TRBJ1-5 TRBV30 CACTIGAGARQPQHF TGTGCCTGTACTATAGGAGCAGGGGCACGCCAGCCCCAGCATTTT
- TRBD1 TRBJ1-2 TRBV4-2 CASSQRTGGANYGYTF TGTGCCAGCAGCCAACGGACAGGGGGCGCCAACTATGGCTACACCTTC
- - TRBJ1-1 TRBV6-4 CASSGQMNTEAFF TGTGCCAGCAGTGGACAAATGAATACTGAAGCTTTCTTT
- - TRBJ1-4 TRBV19 CASNILGEGEKLFF TGTGCCAGTAATATTTTGGGAGAGGGTGAAAAACTGTTTTTT
- TRBD2 TRBJ2-1 TRBV10-3 CAISVGLAGYNEQFF TGTGCCATCAGTGTTGGACTAGCGGGTTACAATGAGCAGTTCTTC
- - TRBJ1-1 TRBV11-1 CASSLAQIIPTEAFF TGTGCCAGCAGCTTAGCCCAGATTATTCCCACTGAAGCTTTCTTT
- - TRBJ1-2 TRBV20-1 CSGTYYGYTF TGCAGTGGGACTTACTATGGCTACACCTTC